This T cell receptor beta chain is drawn from a study of blood T cells in healthy people across ages. Notes on the study in general: Strongly correlated with naive T cell percentage was TCR beta diversity. In the absence of known donor CMV status, changes in expanded clonotypes were possibly confounded.

A second 7 to 11 cycle PCR used barcoded and J-beta primers. TCRdb itself ran the 5' RACE reads through MiXCR, one entry per CDR3 protein. The sample includes 1.5 million to 2 million distinct CDR3 sequences, roughly 27% of them seen just once. Each donor gave roughly 9.2 milliliters of peripheral blood. Each sample used at least 7 million PBMCs. Concerning this clonotype: Its cognate antigen is unknown.

This TCR came from a young woman in good health. Material for sequencing was blood.

The CDR3: CASSVGAPSTDTQYF. The CDR3 coding sequence is TGTGCCAGCAGCGTAGGAGCCCCCTCTACAGATACGCAGTATTTT. The rearrangement joins TRBV9 to TRBJ2-3; no firm D call. Germline values: CDR1 SGDLS, CDR2 YYNGEE. This CDR3 has 15 amino acids. Deletions cut 0 bases from V and 3 bases from J, with 11 bases between.